This entry lists 9 T cell receptor beta chains sequenced from one sample in a study of blood T cell repertoires in COVID-19. Clones were sequenced by immunoSEQ multiplex PCR, and TCRdb holds only the in-frame ones, with some missing. The table shows under 150,000 clones, with about 88% occurring only once. Sequencing used peripheral blood. The origin of the receptors is a man aged 50 to 60 with active or convalescent COVID-19.

The chain is built from TRBV11-3 and TRBJ2-7, with D tentatively TRBD1 (6 bases). The CDR3 is 13 amino acids. Germline V lookup: CDR1 SGHNT, CDR2 YENEEA. V was pared by 5 bases and J by 3 bases, with 11 bases between. The CDR3 here is CASSPDRDYEQYF. The CDR3 DNA is TGTGCCAGCAGCCCGGACAGAGACTACGAGCAGTACTTC.

As DNA, the CDR3 is TGCAGCGTTGGGACAGGGGGTAATCAGCCCCAGCATTTT. This gives the protein CSVGTGGNQPQHF. V and J are TRBV29-1 and TRBJ1-5; 10 nucleotides align to TRBD1. Germline CDR1 and CDR2: SQVTM and ANQGSEA. V shed 4 bases and J 4 bases; nucleotides not matched to a gene: 1. The CDR3 runs to 13 residues. The whole variable domain, filled in from reference TRBV29-1 and TRBJ1-5, reads SAVISQKPSRDICQRGTSLTIQCQVDSQVTMMFWYRQQPGQSLTLIATANQGSEATYESGFVIDKFPISRPNLTFSTLTVSNMSPEDSSIYLCSVGTGGNQPQHFGDGTRLSIL.

The genes are TRBV19 and TRBJ2-2, with TRBD2 matching over 7 bases. This CDR3 has 16 residues. Unmatched junction bases numbered 10, after V lost 1 base and J lost 8 bases. CDR1 is LNHDA, CDR2 SQIVND, per germline (reference sequence). The CDR3 protein is CASSIGLAGDGGELFF. In DNA form, the CDR3 reads TGTGCCAGTAGTATAGGACTCGCGGGAGACGGGGGGGAGCTGTTTTTT.

Written as DNA, the CDR3 is TGTGCCAGCGGACAGGTAGCCTACGAGCAGTACTTC. It translates to CASGQVAYEQYF. The rearrangement uses TRBV6-5 and TRBJ2-7, with TRBD1 identical over 7 bases. V trimming: 8 bases; J trimming: 2 bases; junction bases outside the gene matches: 3. Germline-derived CDR1 and CDR2 are MNHEY and SVGAGI. This CDR3 has 12 residues.

The J gene is TRBJ2-5, the V gene TRBV7-6; D ambiguous. The germline CDR1 and CDR2 sequences are SGHVS and FNYEAQ. With 1 base removed from V and 1 base from J, the gap between germline ends came to 13 bases. The CDR3 consists of 16 residues. CDR3 DNA: TGTGCCAGCAGCTTAGTGTCACGGAGATTCCAAGAGACCCAGTACTTC. Translating gives CASSLVSRRFQETQYF.

The chain is built from TRBV7-9 and TRBJ2-7; 8 bases agree with TRBD1. Trimming cost V 5 bases and J 5 bases; bases outside gene matches: 5. This CDR3 spans 13 amino acids. Germline V gene lookup returns CDR1 SEHNR and CDR2 FQNEAQ (reference sequence). The CDR3 bases are TGTGCCAGCAGCGGACAGGGACGGGACGAGCAGTACTTC. Translation: CASSGQGRDEQYF.

This clone was recorded only once. V is TRBV5-1 and J is TRBJ2-1; D is ambiguous. The CDR3 has 15 residues. Germline V gene sequence: CDR1 SGHRS, CDR2 YFSETQ. Trimming took 3 bases from V and 5 from J, leaving 15 bases between them. The CDR3 sequence is CASSSMIPGDNEQFF. In DNA, the CDR3 is TGCGCCAGCAGCTCCATGATCCCGGGTGACAATGAGCAGTTCTTC.

This chain uses TRBV12-5 with TRBJ2-3; 8 positions match TRBD2. Germline V gene lookup returns CDR1 LGHNT and CDR2 FRNRAP. The V gene end was trimmed by 0 bases and the J gene end by 4 bases; junction bases not matched to a gene: 24. CDR3 length: 22 residues. The DNA of the CDR3 is TGTGCTAGTGGTTTGGTATGGCCCGATGTGGCGGGAGGCCCCCTTCCTTCAGATACGCAGTATTTT. Translating gives CASGLVWPDVAGGPLPSDTQYF.

Remarks on this clone: Other DNA sequences from this sample encode an identical CDR3 as well. This rearrangement joins TRBV9 to TRBJ1-5, with D tentatively TRBD1 (6 bases). This CDR3 is built from 15 residues. The V gene lost 3 bases and the J gene lost 1 base, with 11 bases spanning the gap. Per germline, CDR1 SGDLS and CDR2 YYNGEE. CDR3 bases: TGTGCCAGCAGCGCGGGGGGCCGGAGCAATCAGCCCCAGCATTTT. This gives the protein CASSAGGRSNQPQHF. The full variable domain, completed using reference TRBV9 and TRBJ1-5, is DSGVTQTPKHLITATGQRVTLRCSPRSGDLSVYWYQQSLDQGLQFLIQYYNGEERAKGNILERFSAQQFPDLHSELNLSSLELGDSALYFCASSAGGRSNQPQHFGDGTRLSIL.